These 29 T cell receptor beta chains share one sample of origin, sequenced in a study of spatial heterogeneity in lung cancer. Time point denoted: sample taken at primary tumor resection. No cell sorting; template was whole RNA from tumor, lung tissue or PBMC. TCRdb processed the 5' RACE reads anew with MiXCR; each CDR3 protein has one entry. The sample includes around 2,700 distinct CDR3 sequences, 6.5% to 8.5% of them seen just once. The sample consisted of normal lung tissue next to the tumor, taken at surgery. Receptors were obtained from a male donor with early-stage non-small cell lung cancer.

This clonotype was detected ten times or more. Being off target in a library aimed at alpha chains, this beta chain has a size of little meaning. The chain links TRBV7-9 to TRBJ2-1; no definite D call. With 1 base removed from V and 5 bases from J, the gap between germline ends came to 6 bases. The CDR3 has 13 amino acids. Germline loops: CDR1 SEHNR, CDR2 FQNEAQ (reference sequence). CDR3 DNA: TGTGCCAGCAGCTTAGGCCGTCACAATGAGCAGTTCTTC. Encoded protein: CASSLGRHNEQFF.

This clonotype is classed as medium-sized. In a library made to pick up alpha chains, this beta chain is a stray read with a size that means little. CDR3 loop: CSARGDGGRAGRNEQFF. CDR3 coding DNA: TGCAGTGCTAGAGGGGACGGCGGGAGGGCCGGTAGGAATGAGCAGTTCTTC. The chain employs TRBV20-1 and TRBJ2-1; the match to TRBD2 covers 9 bases. Germline-derived CDR1 and CDR2 are DFQATT and SNEGSKA (reference sequence). V trimming: 1 base; J trimming: 7 bases; junction bases outside the gene matches: 14. The CDR3 runs 17 residues.

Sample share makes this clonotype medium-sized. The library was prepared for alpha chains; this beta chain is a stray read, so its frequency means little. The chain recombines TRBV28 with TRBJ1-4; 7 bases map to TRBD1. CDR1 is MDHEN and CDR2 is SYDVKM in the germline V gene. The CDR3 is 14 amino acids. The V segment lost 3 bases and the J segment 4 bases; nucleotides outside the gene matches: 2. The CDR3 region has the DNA TGTGCCAGCAGTTTCCAGGGGGGTAATGAAAAACTGTTTTTT. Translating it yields CASSFQGGNEKLFF. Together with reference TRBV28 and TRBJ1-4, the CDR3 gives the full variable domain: DVKVTQSSRYLVKRTGEKVFLECVQDMDHENMFWYRQDPGLGLRLIYFSYDVKMKEKGDIPEGYSVSREKKERFSLILESASTNQTSMYLCASSFQGGNEKLFFGSGTQLSVL.

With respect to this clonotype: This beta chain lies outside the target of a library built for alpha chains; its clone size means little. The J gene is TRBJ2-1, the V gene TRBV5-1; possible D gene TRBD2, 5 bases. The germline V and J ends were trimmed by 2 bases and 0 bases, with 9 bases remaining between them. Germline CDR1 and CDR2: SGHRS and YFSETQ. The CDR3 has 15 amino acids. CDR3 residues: CASSFGTSSYNEQFF. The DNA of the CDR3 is TGCGCCAGCAGCTTTGGTACTAGCTCCTACAATGAGCAGTTCTTC.

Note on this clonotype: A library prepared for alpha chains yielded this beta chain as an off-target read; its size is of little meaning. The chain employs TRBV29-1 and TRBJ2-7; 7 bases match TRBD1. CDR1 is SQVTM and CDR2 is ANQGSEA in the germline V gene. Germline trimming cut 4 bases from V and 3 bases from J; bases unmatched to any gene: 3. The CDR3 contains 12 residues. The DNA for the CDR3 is TGCAGCGTTGGGGACAGCGTCTACGAGCAGTACTTC. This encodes CSVGDSVYEQYF.

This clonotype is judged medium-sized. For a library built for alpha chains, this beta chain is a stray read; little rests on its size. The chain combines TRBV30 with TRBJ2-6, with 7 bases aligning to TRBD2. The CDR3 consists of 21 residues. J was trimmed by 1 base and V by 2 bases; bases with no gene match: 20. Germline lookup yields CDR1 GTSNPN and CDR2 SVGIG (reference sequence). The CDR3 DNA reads TGTGCCTGGAGTCAATGGGGAGGGGAGCGGGAACCCGGGTCTGGGGCCAACGTCCTGACTTTC. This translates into CAWSQWGGEREPGSGANVLTF.

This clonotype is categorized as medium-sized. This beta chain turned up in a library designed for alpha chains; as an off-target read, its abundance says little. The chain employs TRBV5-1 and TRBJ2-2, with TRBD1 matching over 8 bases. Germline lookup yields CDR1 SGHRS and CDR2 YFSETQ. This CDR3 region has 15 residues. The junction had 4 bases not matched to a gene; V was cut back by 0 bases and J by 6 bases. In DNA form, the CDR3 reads TGCGCCAGCAGCTTGGCCCAGGGGGCGTCCGGGGAGCTGTTTTTT. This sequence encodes CASSLAQGASGELFF.

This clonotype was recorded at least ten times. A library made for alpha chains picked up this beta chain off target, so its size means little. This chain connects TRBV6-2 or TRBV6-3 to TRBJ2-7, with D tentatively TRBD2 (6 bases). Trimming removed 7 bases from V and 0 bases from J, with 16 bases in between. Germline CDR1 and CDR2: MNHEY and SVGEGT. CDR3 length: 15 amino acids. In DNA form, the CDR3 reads TGTGCCAGCACTCAACTAGCTCCAAACTCCTACGAGCAGTACTTC. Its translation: CASTQLAPNSYEQYF.

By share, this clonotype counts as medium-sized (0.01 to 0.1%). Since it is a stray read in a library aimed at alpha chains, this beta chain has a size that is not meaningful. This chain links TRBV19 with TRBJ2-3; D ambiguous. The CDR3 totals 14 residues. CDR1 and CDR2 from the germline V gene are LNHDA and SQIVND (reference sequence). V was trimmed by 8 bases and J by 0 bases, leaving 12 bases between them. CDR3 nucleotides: TGTGCCAGTGGCGAGAAAAGGAGCACAGATACGCAGTATTTT. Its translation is CASGEKRSTDTQYF.

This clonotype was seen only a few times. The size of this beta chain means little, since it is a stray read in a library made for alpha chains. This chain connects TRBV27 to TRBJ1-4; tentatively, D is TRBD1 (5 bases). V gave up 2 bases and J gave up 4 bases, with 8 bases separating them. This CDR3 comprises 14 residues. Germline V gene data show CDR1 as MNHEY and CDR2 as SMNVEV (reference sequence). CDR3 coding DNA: TGTGCCAGCAGTTTAGGGGGGGGTAATGAAAAACTGTTTTTT. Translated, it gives CASSLGGGNEKLFF.

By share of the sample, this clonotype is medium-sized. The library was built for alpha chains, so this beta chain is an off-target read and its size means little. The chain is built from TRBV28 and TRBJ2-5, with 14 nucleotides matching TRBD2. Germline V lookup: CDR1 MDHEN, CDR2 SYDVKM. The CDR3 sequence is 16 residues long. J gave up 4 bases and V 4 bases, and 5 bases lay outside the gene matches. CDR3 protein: CASSSPGLAGGETQYF. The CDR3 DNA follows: TGTGCCAGCAGTTCCCCCGGACTAGCGGGAGGAGAGACCCAGTACTTC.

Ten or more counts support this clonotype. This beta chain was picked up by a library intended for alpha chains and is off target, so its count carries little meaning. DNA of the CDR3: TGTGCCAGCGATCCGGACCTTGGCGATTCACCCCTCCACTTT. The encoded protein is CASDPDLGDSPLHF. J is TRBJ1-6 and V is TRBV9; no firm D call. Trimming cost V 7 bases and J 8 bases, with 16 bases left between them. CDR3 length: 14 amino acids. CDR1 is SGDLS, CDR2 YYNGEE, per germline.

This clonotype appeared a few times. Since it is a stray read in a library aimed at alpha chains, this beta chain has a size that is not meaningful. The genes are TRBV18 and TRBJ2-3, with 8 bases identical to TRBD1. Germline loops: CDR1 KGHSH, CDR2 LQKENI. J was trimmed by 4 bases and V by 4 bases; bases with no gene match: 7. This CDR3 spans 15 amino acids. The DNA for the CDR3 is TGTGCCAGCTCACGTGGACAGGGAAATTCAGATACGCAGTATTTT. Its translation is CASSRGQGNSDTQYF.

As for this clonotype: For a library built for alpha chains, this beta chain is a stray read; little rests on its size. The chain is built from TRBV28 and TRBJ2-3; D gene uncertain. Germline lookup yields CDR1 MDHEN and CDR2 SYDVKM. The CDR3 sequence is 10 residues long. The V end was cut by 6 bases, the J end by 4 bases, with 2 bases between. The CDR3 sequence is CASRADTQYF. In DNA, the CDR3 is TGTGCCAGCAGGGCAGATACGCAGTATTTT.

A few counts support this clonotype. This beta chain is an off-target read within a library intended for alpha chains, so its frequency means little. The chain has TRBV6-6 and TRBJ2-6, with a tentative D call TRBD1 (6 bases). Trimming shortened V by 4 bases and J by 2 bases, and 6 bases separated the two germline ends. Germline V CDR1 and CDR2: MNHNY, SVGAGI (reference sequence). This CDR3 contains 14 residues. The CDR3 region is CASSWTAGANVLTF. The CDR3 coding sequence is TGTGCCAGCAGTTGGACAGCTGGGGCCAACGTCCTGACTTTC.

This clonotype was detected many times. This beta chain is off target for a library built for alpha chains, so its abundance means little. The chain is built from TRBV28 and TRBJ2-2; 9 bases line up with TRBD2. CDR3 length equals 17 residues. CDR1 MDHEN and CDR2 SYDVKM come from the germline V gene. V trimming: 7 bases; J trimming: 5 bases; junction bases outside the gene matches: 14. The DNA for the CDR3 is TGTGCCAGCAAGGGGTGGCGGGAGGGTGAAGAAACCGGGGAGCTGTTTTTT. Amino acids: CASKGWREGEETGELFF.

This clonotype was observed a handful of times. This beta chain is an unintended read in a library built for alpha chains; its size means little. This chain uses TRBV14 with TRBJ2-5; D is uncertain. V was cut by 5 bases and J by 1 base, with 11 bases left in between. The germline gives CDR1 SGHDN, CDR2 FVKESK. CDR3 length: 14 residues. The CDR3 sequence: CASSSTLVQETQYF. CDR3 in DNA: TGTGCCAGCAGCTCAACCCTGGTCCAAGAGACCCAGTACTTC.

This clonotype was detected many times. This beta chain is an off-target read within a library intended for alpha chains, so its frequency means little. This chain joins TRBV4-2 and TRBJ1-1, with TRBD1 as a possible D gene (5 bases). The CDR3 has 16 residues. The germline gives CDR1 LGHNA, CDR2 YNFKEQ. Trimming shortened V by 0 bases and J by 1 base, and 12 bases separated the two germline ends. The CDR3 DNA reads TGTGCCAGCAGCCAAGATCGAACAGGATGGAACACTGAAGCTTTCTTT. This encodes CASSQDRTGWNTEAFF.

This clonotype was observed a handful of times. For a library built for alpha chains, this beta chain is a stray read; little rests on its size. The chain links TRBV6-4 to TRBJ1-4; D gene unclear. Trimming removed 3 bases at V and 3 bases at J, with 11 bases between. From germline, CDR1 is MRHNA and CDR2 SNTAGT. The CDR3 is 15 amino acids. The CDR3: CASSESPGANEKLFF. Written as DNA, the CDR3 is TGTGCCAGCAGTGAAAGCCCGGGCGCTAATGAAAAACTGTTTTTT.

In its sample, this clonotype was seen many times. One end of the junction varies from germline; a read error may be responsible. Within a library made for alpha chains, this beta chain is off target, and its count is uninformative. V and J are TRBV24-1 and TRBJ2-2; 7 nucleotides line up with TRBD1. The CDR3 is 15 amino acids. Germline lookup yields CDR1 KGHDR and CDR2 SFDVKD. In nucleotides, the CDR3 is TGTGCCACCAGTGATTCGGACAGGAACACCAGGGAGCTGTTTTTT. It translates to CATSDSDRNTRELFF.

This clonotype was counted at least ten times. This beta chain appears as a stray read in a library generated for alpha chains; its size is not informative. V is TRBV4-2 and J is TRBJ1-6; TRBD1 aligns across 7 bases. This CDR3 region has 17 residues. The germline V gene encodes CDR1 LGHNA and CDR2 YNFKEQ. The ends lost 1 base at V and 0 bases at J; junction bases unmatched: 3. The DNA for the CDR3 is TGTGCCAGCAGCCAAGTGACAGGGAGCTCCTATAATTCACCCCTCCACTTT. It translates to CASSQVTGSSYNSPLHF.

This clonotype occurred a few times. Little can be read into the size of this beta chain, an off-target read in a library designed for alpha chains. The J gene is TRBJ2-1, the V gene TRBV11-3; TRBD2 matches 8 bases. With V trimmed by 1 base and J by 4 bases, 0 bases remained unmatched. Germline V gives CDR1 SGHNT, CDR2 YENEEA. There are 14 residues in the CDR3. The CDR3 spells CASSLAGGYNEQFF. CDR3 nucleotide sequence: TGTGCCAGCAGCTTAGCGGGGGGGTACAATGAGCAGTTCTTC.

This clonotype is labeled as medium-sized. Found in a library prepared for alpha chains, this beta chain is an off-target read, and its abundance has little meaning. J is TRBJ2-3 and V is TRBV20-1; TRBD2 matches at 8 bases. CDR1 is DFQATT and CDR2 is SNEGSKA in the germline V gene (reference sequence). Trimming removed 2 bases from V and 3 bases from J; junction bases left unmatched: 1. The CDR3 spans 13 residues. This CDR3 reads CSARSGRTDTQYF. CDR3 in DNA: TGCAGTGCTAGAAGCGGGAGAACAGATACGCAGTATTTT.

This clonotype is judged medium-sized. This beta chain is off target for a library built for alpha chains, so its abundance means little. The CDR3 DNA sequence: TGCAGCGTGTTGAGCCCCTCCCCCATCTATGGCTACACCTTC. Translation gives CSVLSPSPIYGYTF. The chain carries TRBV29-1 and TRBJ1-2; no firm D call. The CDR3 extends over 14 amino acids. CDR1 is SQVTM, CDR2 ANQGSEA, per germline. V lost 6 bases and J lost 4, with 18 bases in between.

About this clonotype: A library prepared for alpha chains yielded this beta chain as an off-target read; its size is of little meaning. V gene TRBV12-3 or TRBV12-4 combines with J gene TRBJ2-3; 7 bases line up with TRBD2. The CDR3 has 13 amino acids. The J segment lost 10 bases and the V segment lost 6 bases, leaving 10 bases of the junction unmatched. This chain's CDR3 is CASSPGGTRAQYF. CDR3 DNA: TGTGCCAGCAGCCCCGGGGGGACCAGGGCGCAGTATTTT.

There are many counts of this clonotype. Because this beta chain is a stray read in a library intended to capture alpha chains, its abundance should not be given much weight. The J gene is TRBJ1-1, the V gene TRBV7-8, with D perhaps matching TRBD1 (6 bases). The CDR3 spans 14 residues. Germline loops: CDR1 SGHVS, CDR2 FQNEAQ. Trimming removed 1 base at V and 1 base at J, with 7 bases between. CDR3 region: CASSLGGGNTEAFF. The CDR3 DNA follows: TGTGCCAGCAGCTTAGGAGGGGGGAACACTGAAGCTTTCTTT.

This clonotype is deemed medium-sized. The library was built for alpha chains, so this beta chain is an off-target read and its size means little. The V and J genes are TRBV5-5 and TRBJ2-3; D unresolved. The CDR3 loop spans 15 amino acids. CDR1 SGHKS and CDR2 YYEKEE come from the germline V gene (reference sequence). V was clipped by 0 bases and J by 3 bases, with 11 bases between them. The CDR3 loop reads CASSLGGLRTDTQYF. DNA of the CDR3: TGTGCCAGCAGCTTGGGTGGGCTTCGGACAGATACGCAGTATTTT.

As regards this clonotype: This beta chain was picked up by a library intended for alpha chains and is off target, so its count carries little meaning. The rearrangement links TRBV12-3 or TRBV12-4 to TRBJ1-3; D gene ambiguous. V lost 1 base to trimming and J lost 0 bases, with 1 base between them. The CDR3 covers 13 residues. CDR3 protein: CASSLVSGNTIYF. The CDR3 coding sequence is TGTGCCAGCAGTTTAGTCTCTGGAAACACCATATATTTT.

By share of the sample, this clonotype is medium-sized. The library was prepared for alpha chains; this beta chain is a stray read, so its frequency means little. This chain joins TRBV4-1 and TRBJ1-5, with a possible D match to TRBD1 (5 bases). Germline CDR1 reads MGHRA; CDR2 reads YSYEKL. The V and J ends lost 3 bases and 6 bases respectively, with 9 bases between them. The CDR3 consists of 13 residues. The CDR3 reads CASSHRGGQPQHF. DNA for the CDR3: TGCGCCAGCAGCCATCGGGGGGGTCAGCCCCAGCATTTT.